This T cell receptor (beta chain) stems from a study of blood T cell repertoires in COVID-19 (TCRdb year 2020). With respect to the entire study: Collaborator samples came from the United States, Italy and Spain and covered acute and convalescent phases of COVID-19. The material from the prospective study consisted of cDNA or gDNA derived from T cells, B-cell-depleted T cells, or PBMCs. The dataset comprised deeply sampled blood TCRbeta repertoires from subjects exposed to, actively infected with, or recovered from COVID-19. The repertoires were made available in a free public database intended to serve as a resource for research on the immune response to SARS-CoV-2. The samples were drawn from the first 160 participants of the ongoing ImmuneRACE study and from 1,254 subjects provided by 6 global collaborators. A de-identified subject ID, COVID-19 status, age in years and sex were almost always included in the sample metadata. Where available, HLA class I and class II types were taken from metadata supplied by the sample provider and were not determined by assay-based typing. Findings and caveats that apply to the study as a whole: Clinical and demographic metadata were provided uncurated, with the amount varying by source and participant.

As regards this clone: No cognate antigen has been identified for it. No quality values exist for individual bases; no much larger clone is one base distant.

The collaborating institutions used their own protocols to collect whole blood in K2EDTA tubes. For TCRbeta analysis, collaborators shipped samples in one of three forms: frozen whole blood, isolated PBMCs, or DNA extracted from either of those sample types. TCRbeta CDR3 regions were amplified from genomic DNA using the immunoSEQ Assay, a bias-controlled multiplex PCR. The source study handled its data this way. The number of nucleated cells in each sample was estimated from the amplification of reference gene primers within the assay. To quantify the absolute abundance of each unique TCRbeta CDR3 rearrangement, sequence reads were collapsed and filtered. For each sample, productive Simpson clonality was calculated by taking the square root of Simpson's diversity index across productive rearrangements. As stored in TCRdb, this immuneACCESS dataset retains in-frame rearrangements with V and J assigned. A fraction of the clones does not appear; measured against another copy, unresolved V genes explain less than half of the discrepancy, and the remainder lacks a known reason. The V and J calls and the clone size are those of that table, but D and trimming were determined from the DNA. The sample includes about 220,000 clones, with roughly 84% observed a single time. The top ten hold roughly 2.4% of the sample.

From the cysteine up to the phenylalanine, the CDR3 has a length of 16 residues. Just the 48-base CDR3 DNA is kept, in frame starting at base 1. Trimming takes 4 bases off V and 6 bases off J; junction bases not matched to a gene: 13. CDR1 and CDR2, per the germline V gene, are SGHDT and YYEEEE. Material for sequencing was peripheral blood. This TCR was sampled from a woman aged 55-75 years with acute or convalescent COVID-19. The sequence joins TRBV5-6 to TRBJ1-1, with TRBD1 matching 9 junction bases. The CDR3 is CASSPGTGKPSPEAFF. The nucleotides are TGTGCCAGCAGCCCCGGGACAGGGAAGCCTAGTCCTGAAGCTTTCTTT.